Sequencing of this T cell receptor beta chain was carried out in a study of identical twins (dated by TCRdb to about 2016). Background on the whole study: To test whether fetal clonotypes persist, this study deep-sequenced TCR alpha and beta repertoires from monozygotic twins, from unrelated adults of various ages, and from cord blood. To rule out contamination, replicate twin experiments were performed at different times with different library preparation protocols.

Findings and caveats that apply to the study as a whole: Because the same donors could not be followed over many years, the conclusions depended on cross-sectional statistical analysis. Compared with coincidental sharing between unrelated individuals, out-of-frame TCR alpha sequences shared between twins showed an excess of sequences with low generation probability. Abundant cord blood beta clonotypes had fewer insertions, young adult naive repertoires showed a similar but weaker trend, and memory repertoires showed no such trend. In monozygotic twins, out-of-frame TCR alpha sharing was systematically underestimated by recombination models, although the models agreed with sharing between unrelated individuals. A weaker excess of twin sharing was found in beta out-of-frame sequences because the signal-to-noise ratio was lowered by fewer shared sequences. Zero-insertion analyses could be partly confounded by invariant T cells such as MAIT and iNKT, though diverse VJ usage argued against such confounding for most clonotypes.

As regards this clonotype: The specificity of this receptor is unknown. At one boundary the junction diverges from the germline segment, which might be a read error.

The library came from 5' RACE. Sequencing was performed on an Illumina HiSeq 2000. A universal primer binding site was added through template switching, and the final cDNA carried a unique molecular identifier so that TCR cDNA molecules could be counted accurately. Specific primers in the conserved constant-segment region were used to synthesize first-strand cDNA for the TCR alpha and beta chains. To control for contamination, every cDNA library was double barcoded, receiving both a SMART-Mk sample barcode and Illumina barcodes. TruSeq adapter sequences along with Illumina sample barcodes were introduced in two successive PCR steps. Sequencing of the TCR alpha and beta cDNA libraries was done on the Illumina HiSeq platform using custom primers. The source study handled its data this way. MiGEC was used to process raw reads and extract unique molecular identifiers, and MiXCR was used to find CDR3 positions. For each individual, recombination models were inferred using an EM algorithm with the repgenHMM and IGoR tools. Shared clonotypes were analyzed with the tcR package in R, and sharing was normalized by the product of cloneset sizes. To study raw recombination free of thymic and clonal selection effects, out-of-frame nonproductive sequences were analyzed. The public sequencing data were trimmed at Q25 with fastp and processed into clonotypes with MiXCR by TCRdb, which kept only in-frame beta chains. CDR3 protein duplicates are merged, each entry listing the most common genes and DNA. These V and J calls originate from TCRdb's pipeline instead of the authors' own analysis. In this sample the table shows just over 500,000 distinct CDR3 sequences, approximately 22% of which occur a single time. 0.91% of the sample is taken by the ten largest.

All donors were healthy Caucasians. Three pairs of female monozygotic twins, all aged about 18 to 30 years, were included in the twin cohort. Positive isolation kits from Invitrogen were used to isolate CD4+ and CD8+ T cell populations. In the germline V gene (reference sequence), CDR1 corresponds to SSHAT and CDR2 to FNYEAQ. Inclusive of the bounding cysteine and phenylalanine, the CDR3 is 16 residues long. The sequence is cut down to CDR3 DNA, 48 bases in frame from base 1. These data also featured in a second study, about T cells expressing NK-cell markers. Looking at the second paper: In sorted CD3+CD56+NKG2C+, CD3+CD56+NKG2C- and CD3+CD56-NKG2C+ T-cell subsets from 7 to 9 donors, TCR beta-chain repertoires were profiled. Among the eight sequenced donors, only one was HCMV-seronegative, while the other seven were HCMV-seropositive. In several experiments an anti-gammadeltaTCR antibody was added to restrict sorting to alphabetaTCR-expressing T cells. In about 6 donors, the dominant CD3+CD56+NKG2C+ clonotypes were found to rank among the top 10 CD8+ clonotypes and to make up 1.0-7.0% of CD8+ T cells. Those dominant clonotypes were again the most abundant among CD3+CD56-NKG2C+ cells in four donors, at about 28.3-65%. Whether the expanded NKG2C-expressing T cell clones were specific for HCMV antigens remained unclear. The study sequenced eight donors, all healthy volunteers chosen at random: three men and five women. HCMV serostatus was determined by detecting HCMV-specific IgG in serum with a commercial ELISA kit. Reads were demultiplexed and grouped by UMI with MIGEC, and clonotypes were assembled and quantified with MiTCR. To exclude erroneous sequences, any TCR cDNA sequence not supported by at least two reads was discarded. The tcR package was used for downstream repertoire analysis, and clonotypes were matched across fractions by CDR3 nucleotide sequence plus V segment. Antigen specificity was annotated against VDJdb with VDJmatch, allowing one amino acid substitution in CDR3.

The receptor comes from a young woman in good health. The chain is assembled from TRBV7-7 and TRBJ2-1, with 9 bases in between that match TRBD1. The sample comprised CD4+ T cells sorted from blood. The encoded CDR3 is CASSPFAGQGGNEQFF. The bases read TGTGCTAGCAGCCCCTTTGCGGGACAGGGTGGGAATGAGCAGTTCTTC.